These 31 T cell receptor beta chains originate from one sample sequenced in a study of response to subunit inactivated influenza vaccine. MiXCR was run by TCRdb on the RT-PCR reads, yielding one entry per CDR3 protein. The table records a few hundred thousand distinct CDR3 sequences, around 13% of them present only once. Sequenced material: PBMCs from blood, taken roughly 12 days after vaccination. Receptors originate from a man aged 50 to 60 who received an inactivated influenza vaccine.

This sequence joins TRBV12-3 or TRBV12-4 and TRBJ2-7, with 11 bases fitting TRBD1. The V and J ends lost 5 bases and 4 bases, in that order; junction bases with no gene match: 4. The CDR3 spans 14 residues. CDR3 loop: CASSTGTGGYEQYF. CDR3 in DNA: TGTGCCAGCAGTACCGGGACAGGGGGGTACGAGCAGTACTTC.

The rearrangement joins TRBV21-1 to TRBJ2-5; TRBD1 reflects the table's D call only, with no check against the DNA. TRBV21-1 is a documented pseudogene. The CDR3 consists of 19 residues. Written as DNA, the CDR3 is TGTGCCAGCAGCCCTCTCCTACATCGACAGGGGGCACTTAAAGAGACCCAGTACTTC. Protein product: CASSPLLHRQGALKETQYF.

This clonotype came up a few times. The chain couples TRBV6-1 to TRBJ2-2; TRBD1 matches 8 bases. The CDR3 contains 16 residues. The junction had 9 bases not matched to a gene; V was cut back by 6 bases and J by 3 bases. Germline CDR1 is MNHNS and CDR2 is SASEGT. The CDR3 DNA reads TGTGCCAGCAGCTGGGACAGGATACCTGACACCGGGGAGCTGTTTTTT. Encoded protein: CASSWDRIPDTGELFF.

This chain links TRBV28 with TRBJ2-7, with D maybe TRBD2 (5 bases). Trimming removed 5 bases at V and 5 bases at J, with 19 bases between. Germline V lookup: CDR1 MDHEN, CDR2 SYDVKM. The CDR3 length is 15 residues. CDR3 bases: TGTGCCAGCAGTGAGTATGGCCGTTGGGGAGACGAGCAGTACTTC. This sequence encodes CASSEYGRWGDEQYF.

This clonotype came up many times. This chain links TRBV2 with TRBJ1-6, with 7 positions matching TRBD1. The V segment lost 5 bases and the J segment 6 bases; nucleotides outside the gene matches: 4. The CDR3 is 14 amino acids. Germline V gene sequence: CDR1 SNHLY, CDR2 FYNNEI. Here the CDR3 DNA reads TGTGCCAGCAGTAAGGGACAGATTAATTCACCCCTCCACTTT. This sequence encodes CASSKGQINSPLHF. Full variable domain (outside the CDR3, taken from reference TRBV2 and TRBJ1-6): EPEVTQTPSHQVTQMGQEVILRCVPISNHLYFYWYRQILGQKVEFLVSFYNNEISEKSEIFDDQFSVERPDGSNFTLKIRSTKLEDSAMYFCASSKGQINSPLHFGNGTRLTVT.

The chain combines TRBV20-1 with TRBJ1-6; 7 bases align to TRBD1. The V segment lost 1 base and the J segment 7 bases; nucleotides outside the gene matches: 10. Germline V lookup: CDR1 DFQATT, CDR2 SNEGSKA (reference sequence). The CDR3 has 16 residues. CDR3 protein: CSARGTHRGNNSPLHF. The CDR3 DNA sequence: TGCAGTGCTAGAGGCACCCACAGGGGAAACAATTCACCCCTCCACTTT.

The chain employs TRBV10-2 and TRBJ2-6, with D possibly matching TRBD1 (5 bases). V gave up 3 bases and J gave up 2 bases, with 14 bases separating them. Per the germline V gene, CDR1 is WSHSY and CDR2 is SAAADI. The CDR3 has 17 amino acids. The CDR3 reads CASSDQGRLAGANVLTF. DNA of the CDR3: TGCGCCAGCAGTGACCAGGGAAGATTGGCTGGGGCCAACGTCCTGACTTTC.

The J gene is TRBJ1-5, the V gene TRBV12-3 or TRBV12-4; 11 bases are shared with TRBD1. The CDR3 loop spans 15 amino acids. The V segment lost 5 bases and the J segment 6 bases; nucleotides outside the gene matches: 6. The CDR3 loop is CASSEGQGARQPQHF. CDR3 nucleotides: TGTGCCAGCAGTGAAGGACAGGGGGCTCGTCAGCCCCAGCATTTT.

The sample holds a few counts of this clonotype. The chain combines TRBV7-2 with TRBJ1-5; 7 bases map to TRBD1. There are 15 residues in the CDR3. Per the germline V gene, CDR1 is SGHTA and CDR2 is FQGNSA. After removal of 5 bases from V and 2 bases from J, the junction contained 6 bases not matched to a gene. The CDR3: CASSETGQGNQPQHF. The DNA of the CDR3 is TGTGCCAGCAGCGAAACAGGACAGGGCAATCAGCCCCAGCATTTT.

The chain combines TRBV18 with TRBJ2-6; 8 nucleotides align to TRBD1. The germline V gene encodes CDR1 KGHSH and CDR2 LQKENI. Losses at the gene ends were 4 bases for V and 10 bases for J; bases not matched to a gene: 9. The CDR3 is 15 residues long. This chain's CDR3 is CASSQRTGTTNVLTF. The DNA of the CDR3 is TGTGCCAGCTCACAACGGACAGGGACAACAAACGTCCTGACTTTC.

CDR3 loop: CASSYRTGYLEQYF. DNA of the CDR3: TGTGCCAGCAGCTACCGGACAGGGTATCTCGAGCAGTACTTC. This rearrangement joins TRBV11-2 to TRBJ2-7; 8 nucleotides align to TRBD1. The CDR3 contains 14 residues. The trim removed 4 bases at V and 6 bases at J, leaving 8 bases unmatched. CDR1 is SGHAT and CDR2 is FQNNGV in the germline V gene.

The rearrangement joins TRBV12-3 or TRBV12-4 to TRBJ1-1; D gene unclear. The CDR3 has 14 amino acids. With 0 bases removed from V and 1 base from J, the gap between germline ends came to 6 bases. Here the CDR3 reads CASSLALPNTEAFF. In DNA form, the CDR3 reads TGTGCCAGCAGTTTAGCTCTGCCGAACACTGAAGCTTTCTTT.

This clonotype was seen more than once but under ten times. The chain carries TRBV6-6 and TRBJ2-5; possible D gene TRBD2, 7 bases. There are 12 residues in the CDR3. Germline CDR1 is MNHNY and CDR2 is SVGAGI (reference sequence). V shed 6 bases and J shed 4 bases, with 9 bases lying between them. DNA for the CDR3: TGTGCCAGCAGCCGGGGGGCAGAGACCCAGTACTTC. As protein: CASSRGAETQYF.

This clonotype was observed a few times. CDR3: CASSQESHRGWSTNEKLFF. CDR3 DNA: TGCGCCAGCAGCCAAGAGAGTCACAGGGGGTGGTCAACTAATGAAAAACTGTTTTTT. This chain connects TRBV4-3 to TRBJ1-4, with 8 nucleotides matching TRBD1. Germline CDR1 LGHNA, CDR2 YSLEER. Trimming at V came to 0 bases and at J to 0 bases, leaving 9 bases not matched to a gene. The CDR3 length is 19 residues.

The chain combines TRBV3-1 with TRBJ2-7; 7 bases match TRBD1. Germline CDR1 reads LGHDT; CDR2 reads YNNKEL (reference sequence). The CDR3 extends over 16 amino acids. With V trimmed by 0 bases and J by 3 bases, 8 bases remained unmatched. This chain's CDR3 is CASSQETGTDLYEQYF. CDR3 nucleotide sequence: TGTGCCAGCAGCCAAGAGACCGGGACAGACCTCTACGAGCAGTACTTC.

The DNA of the CDR3 is TGTGCCAGCAGTTCCGGGACTAGCGGGGGACTTGACGAGCAGTACTTC. Translating gives CASSSGTSGGLDEQYF. This chain links TRBV12-3 or TRBV12-4 with TRBJ2-7; 14 bases are shared with TRBD2. This CDR3 contains 16 residues. Germline trimming cut 4 bases from V and 5 bases from J; bases unmatched to any gene: 7.

This clonotype was detected ten times or more. This rearrangement joins TRBV12-3 or TRBV12-4 to TRBJ2-5; D may be TRBD1 or TRBD2 (5 bases each). The CDR3 extends over 14 amino acids. With 5 bases removed from V and 4 bases from J, the gap between germline ends came to 14 bases. In nucleotides, the CDR3 is TGTGCCAGCAGTCCCGGGGATAGGGGAGAGACCCAGTACTTC. Translating it yields CASSPGDRGETQYF.

This clonotype was counted a few times. The chain links TRBV28 to TRBJ2-7; no clear D gene. Germline values: CDR1 MDHEN, CDR2 SYDVKM. Between the trimmed V and J ends, which lost 8 bases and 0 bases, there was a span of 11 bases. This CDR3 is 13 amino acids long. CDR3 DNA: TGTGCCAGCTATGGACGTCTCTCCTACGAGCAGTACTTC. Translating gives CASYGRLSYEQYF.

This clonotype was recorded a few times. The chain couples TRBV5-1 to TRBJ1-4; the D is unclear. The CDR3 is 15 residues long. Trimming removed 0 bases at V and 0 bases at J, with 6 bases between. Germline loops: CDR1 SGHRS, CDR2 YFSETQ. The CDR3 nucleotides read TGCGCCAGCAGCTTGGTAGGGTCAACTAATGAAAAACTGTTTTTT. Protein product: CASSLVGSTNEKLFF.

This clonotype was observed a handful of times. This chain connects TRBV28 to TRBJ2-3, with TRBD2 matching 8 bases. The germline V gene encodes CDR1 MDHEN and CDR2 SYDVKM. Germline trimming cut 5 bases from V and 11 bases from J; bases unmatched to any gene: 15. CDR3 length: 15 amino acids. The CDR3, as DNA: TGTGCCAGCAGTCCTTTTAATACGGGAGGGCATGAGCAGTATTTT. As protein: CASSPFNTGGHEQYF. Supplemented by reference TRBV28 and TRBJ2-3, the full variable domain reads DVKVTQSSRYLVKRTGEKVFLECVQDMDHENMFWYRQDPGLGLRLIYFSYDVKMKEKGDIPEGYSVSREKKERFSLILESASTNQTSMYLCASSPFNTGGHEQYFGPGTRLTVL.

The rearrangement links TRBV25-1 to TRBJ2-2; 12 nucleotides agree with TRBD2. Germline CDR1 and CDR2: MGHDK and SYGVNS. The CDR3 consists of 15 residues. V was pared by 8 bases and J by 6 bases, with 7 bases of the junction left unmatched. The CDR3: CASGGLAGFAGELFF. The CDR3 nucleotides are TGTGCCAGCGGAGGACTAGCGGGGTTTGCCGGGGAGCTGTTTTTT.

This chain joins TRBV3-1 and TRBJ2-7; 12 nucleotides match TRBD1. The CDR3 is 14 residues long. Germline CDR1 LGHDT, CDR2 YNNKEL (reference sequence). J was trimmed by 7 bases and V by 5 bases; bases with no gene match: 6. The CDR3 DNA follows: TGTGCCAGCAGCTCCGGGACAGGGGGCGCGGAGCAGTACTTC. It specifies CASSSGTGGAEQYF.

This clonotype was observed many times. The chain joins TRBV15 to TRBJ2-7, with D tentatively TRBD1 (5 bases). Trimming cost V 3 bases and J 3 bases, with 12 bases left between them. CDR1 LNHNV and CDR2 YYDKDF come from the germline V gene (reference sequence). The CDR3 totals 14 residues. CDR3 amino acids: CATSSVRQNYEQYF. The CDR3 DNA is TGTGCCACCAGCAGCGTAAGACAGAACTACGAGCAGTACTTC.

The chain links TRBV6-1 to TRBJ1-2, with D tentatively TRBD1 (5 bases). CDR1 and CDR2 (germline): MNHNS, SASEGT. The CDR3 extends over 14 amino acids. V lost 8 bases to trimming and J lost 5 bases, with 18 bases between them. In DNA, the CDR3 is TGTGCCAGCTGTCTCGGGGGGTTATATTATGGCTACACCTTC. Amino acid sequence: CASCLGGLYYGYTF.

This clonotype was counted a few times. The chain carries TRBV12-3 or TRBV12-4 and TRBJ2-7, with D perhaps being TRBD1 or TRBD2 (5 bases each). Trimming removed 3 bases from V and 0 bases from J, with 12 bases in between. The CDR3 length is 15 residues. In nucleotides, the CDR3 is TGTGCCAGCAGTTTGTCCGGGACGTCCTCCTACGAGCAGTACTTC. Translation gives CASSLSGTSSYEQYF.

This clonotype was counted between two and nine times. The V and J genes are TRBV5-1 and TRBJ1-6; D ambiguous. Germline CDR1 SGHRS, CDR2 YFSETQ. The CDR3 contains 13 residues. V gave up 0 bases and J gave up 5 bases, with 3 bases separating them. The CDR3 reads CASSLVDNSPLHF. For the CDR3, the DNA is TGCGCCAGCAGCTTGGTAGATAATTCACCCCTCCACTTT.

This clonotype was detected a few times. The chain is built from TRBV7-8 and TRBJ2-5; TRBD1 matches at 9 bases. V gave up 5 bases and J gave up 3 bases; unmatched junction bases: 4. The CDR3 sequence is 14 residues long. Germline CDR1 is SGHVS and CDR2 is FQNEAQ. The CDR3 coding sequence is TGTGCCAGCAGCCAAGGGACAGGGAAAGAGACCCAGTACTTC. Its protein product is CASSQGTGKETQYF. The whole variable domain, remainder taken from reference TRBV7-8 and TRBJ2-5, is GAGVSQSPRYKVAKRGQDVALRCDPISGHVSLFWYQQALGQGPEFLTYFQNEAQLDKSGLPSDRFFAERPEGSVSTLKIQRTQQEDSAVYLCASSQGTGKETQYFGPGTRLLVL.

This clonotype showed up many times. J is TRBJ2-5 and V is TRBV9; no clear D. Germline V gene sequence: CDR1 SGDLS, CDR2 YYNGEE. V dropped 2 bases and J dropped 4 bases, with 9 bases sitting between them. This CDR3 region has 13 residues. The CDR3 spells CASSVLGGETQYF. The DNA for the CDR3 is TGTGCCAGCAGCGTTCTGGGTGGAGAGACCCAGTACTTC.

This clonotype was picked up a small number of times. V and J are TRBV5-1 and TRBJ2-7; TRBD1 aligns across 7 bases. The trim removed 3 bases at V and 6 bases at J, leaving 3 bases unmatched. Germline CDR1 reads SGHRS; CDR2 reads YFSETQ. CDR3 length equals 12 residues. In DNA form, the CDR3 reads TGCGCCAGCAGCTCGACAGGGAGCGAGCAGTACTTC. Encoded protein: CASSSTGSEQYF.

This clonotype was detected only a few times. The CDR3 nucleotides read TGTGCCAGCAGTTTTTATCCAGGAGACGAGCAGTACTTC. Its protein is CASSFYPGDEQYF. This chain joins TRBV12-3 or TRBV12-4 and TRBJ2-7; D gene ambiguous. The CDR3 length is 13 residues. Trimming pared 3 bases from V and 5 bases from J, leaving 11 bases between.

This clonotype was observed a handful of times. This chain uses TRBV4-3 with TRBJ2-5, with D uncertain. The V end was cut by 0 bases, the J end by 1 base, with 9 bases between. CDR3 size: 15 residues. CDR1 is LGHNA, CDR2 YSLEER, per germline. CDR3: CASSQDLGAQETQYF. The CDR3 DNA is TGCGCCAGCAGCCAAGATTTAGGCGCCCAAGAGACCCAGTACTTC.